The rows below give T cell receptor beta chains drawn from one sample of a study of T-cell reconstitution after alpha-beta-depleted transplantation in children. A single record per CDR3 protein comes from TCRdb applying MiXCR to the PCR reads. Of approximately 1,000,000 distinct CDR3 sequences detected, under 30% appear once; the ten largest clones hold about 28%. This specimen was PBMCs, mostly from graft donor cells, taken 360 days after TCRalphabeta/CD19-depleted stem cell transplant. The source of these receptors is a boy under three years old who had a stem cell transplant for SCID, so the T cells may come from the graft donor. CDR3s leave out the opening cysteine and the closing phenylalanine or tryptophan.

>TRBJ2-5|TRBV7-2
ASSLEIFETQY
>TRBJ2-1|TRBV12-3/TRBV12-4
ASRRGGEHEQF
>TRBJ2-1|TRBV5-5
ASSALSMSGANEQF
>TRBJ2-2|TRBV4-2
ASSQAVGSFNTGELF
>TRBJ1-1|TRBV6-1
ASSRDRGLTEAF
>TRBJ2-7|TRBV19
ASTPGRGKGYEQY
>TRBJ1-1|TRBV29-1
SVGDRNTEAF
>TRBJ2-5|TRBV5-6
ASSPAGQLRETQY
>TRBJ2-7|TRBV11-2
ASSLAYHEQY
>TRBJ2-1|TRBV5-1
ASSLGGPNNEQF
>TRBJ2-3|TRBV12-3/TRBV12-4
ASARGTAPTDTQY
>TRBJ1-5|TRBV4-2
ASSQDGTATNQPQH
>TRBJ2-7|TRBV20-1
SASGRVYEQY
>TRBJ2-7|TRBV28
ASSTGLTPYEQY
>TRBJ2-3|TRBV3-1
ASTGLAGRNTQY
>TRBJ2-5|TRBV21-1
ASSIRDWQETQY
>TRBJ1-1|TRBV6-2/TRBV6-3
ASSSGPVNTEAF
>TRBJ2-5|TRBV3-1
ASSQDLAVMRRETQY
>TRBJ2-3|TRBV5-1
ASSLGPNRGVGTDTQY
>TRBJ2-5|TRBV5-1
ASSFSPHQETQY
>TRBJ1-3|TRBV6-1
ASSPGQGYNGNTIY
>TRBJ2-7|TRBV15
ATSRNNGPSGYY
>TRBJ2-2|TRBV20-1
SARARNTGELF
>TRBJ1-4|TRBV4-2
ASSQDWSGGSRKLF
>TRBJ2-1|TRBV12-3/TRBV12-4
ASRQTGGRNEQF
>TRBJ1-1|TRBV12-3/TRBV12-4
ASNDRDEAF
>TRBJ2-5|TRBV6-5
ASSSLSGGQETQY
>TRBJ2-3|TRBV7-6
ASSGRTTDTQY
>TRBJ1-2|TRBV5-8
ASSLAGVTGSRYT
>TRBJ1-1|TRBV5-6
ASSRGQGKAF
>TRBJ1-3|TRBV5-1
ASSSDSHGNTIY